One sample yielded the 8 T cell receptor beta chains listed below, sequenced in a study of cytomegalovirus exposure and HLA in healthy donors. The PCR was carried out with 60 Vbeta primers and 13 Jbeta primers. Some clones are missing from TCRdb's copy, which holds only in-frame ones; the method was immunoSEQ multiplex PCR. The sample shows about 180,000 clones, 82% of them seen only once. The sample comprised PBMCs. These receptors came from a man aged 35-49 years in good health and CMV-seronegative.

V and J are TRBV6-5 and TRBJ1-1; no firm D call. Germline CDR1 and CDR2: MNHEY and SVGAGI. Trimming cost V 7 bases and J 5 bases, with 20 bases left between them. The CDR3 has 15 residues. CDR3 nucleotide sequence: TGTGCCAGCACCCCCCAAGCACCCCCGGGAACTGAAGCTTTCTTT. Translating gives CASTPQAPPGTEAFF.

The chain combines TRBV5-4 with TRBJ2-3; the match to TRBD1 covers 10 bases. Trimming cost V 3 bases and J 1 base; bases outside gene matches: 5. The CDR3 has 16 amino acids. CDR1 is SGHNT, CDR2 YYREEE, per germline (reference sequence). The CDR3 reads CASSSAGTGGTDTQYF. CDR3 in DNA: TGTGCCAGCAGCTCAGCCGGGACAGGGGGCACAGATACGCAGTATTTT. Full variable domain (rest looked up from reference TRBV5-4 and TRBJ2-3): ETGVTQSPTHLIKTRGQQVTLRCSSQSGHNTVSWYQQALGQGPQFIFQYYREEENGRGNFPPRFSGLQFPNYSSELNVNALELDDSALYLCASSSAGTGGTDTQYFGPGTRLTVL.

J is TRBJ2-7 and V is TRBV30, with D perhaps matching TRBD2 (5 bases). The germline V gene encodes CDR1 GTSNPN and CDR2 SVGIG (reference sequence). Deletions cut 4 bases from V and 0 bases from J, with 10 bases between. The CDR3 extends over 13 amino acids. The CDR3 here is CAWMDSNSYEQYF. DNA of the CDR3: TGTGCCTGGATGGACTCGAACTCCTACGAGCAGTACTTC.

This chain joins TRBV6-5 and TRBJ1-2, with 10 bases fitting TRBD1. V lost 4 bases and J lost 2; bases outside the gene matches: 4. From germline, CDR1 is MNHEY and CDR2 SVGAGI. The CDR3 contains 15 residues. This chain's CDR3 is CASSSPDRGNYGYTF. DNA of the CDR3: TGTGCCAGCAGTTCCCCGGACAGGGGGAACTATGGCTACACCTTC.

The V call is TRBV28, the J call TRBJ1-1; the D gene is possibly TRBD1 (5 bases). The CDR3 runs to 15 residues. Trimming took 7 bases from V and 7 from J, leaving 22 bases between them. The germline gives CDR1 MDHEN, CDR2 SYDVKM. Here the CDR3 DNA reads TGTGCCAGCACTTCTTCGGGGGAGGGATTGCTTGAAGCTTTCTTT. This sequence encodes CASTSSGEGLLEAFF. The whole variable domain, filled in from reference TRBV28 and TRBJ1-1, reads DVKVTQSSRYLVKRTGEKVFLECVQDMDHENMFWYRQDPGLGLRLIYFSYDVKMKEKGDIPEGYSVSREKKERFSLILESASTNQTSMYLCASTSSGEGLLEAFFGQGTRLTVV.

The gene calls are TRBV15 and TRBJ1-4; 12 bases fit TRBD1. The CDR3 totals 18 residues. Germline V lookup: CDR1 LNHNV, CDR2 YYDKDF (reference sequence). Losses at the gene ends were 3 bases for V and 6 bases for J; bases not matched to a gene: 11. The CDR3 bases are TGTGCCACCAGCAGGGAAACCGGGACAGGGGGCAACTATGAAAAACTGTTTTTT. This gives the protein CATSRETGTGGNYEKLFF.

The rearrangement joins TRBV27 to TRBJ2-3, with D unresolved. The CDR3 sequence is 14 residues long. V was trimmed by 4 bases and J by 1 base, leaving 9 bases between them. Germline loops: CDR1 MNHEY, CDR2 SMNVEV (reference sequence). The CDR3, as DNA: TGTGCCAGCAGTTCTTACCGGGGCACAGATACGCAGTATTTT. Translation: CASSSYRGTDTQYF.

The chain recombines TRBV11-2 with TRBJ1-2; D gene unclear. The CDR3 runs 13 residues. Germline CDR1 SGHAT, CDR2 FQNNGV. V lost 5 bases and J lost 2, with 9 bases in between. The chain's CDR3 is CASSPNPNYGYTF. For the CDR3, the DNA is TGTGCCAGCAGCCCTAACCCAAACTATGGCTACACCTTC.